The present entry profiles one T cell receptor (beta chain) with its context. Its specificity is unknown. 5' RACE that incorporated UMI labels was used to prepare the TRB cDNA libraries. TCRdb re-analyzed the 5' RACE reads; it lists each CDR3 protein once, without DNA. This table holds about 150,000 distinct CDR3 sequences. This sample was included in a study of CXCR3-negative and CXCR3-positive naive CD8 T cells. There are 14 residues in the CDR3. In germline, CDR1 is SGHTA, CDR2 FQGNSA. Study results and limitations: More hydrophobic TRB CDR3s were found in CXCR3-positive naive cells than in CXCR3-negative naive cells.

Researchers sorted 300,000 cells of each CD8+ T cell subset in triplicate. Cells classed as naive CD8+ T cells were CD45RO-CCR7+CD27+CD95-. The chain recombines TRBV7-2 with TRBJ2-7. The sequenced sample consisted of naive CXCR3+ CD8+ T cells from blood. Regarding subset: CD45RO-CCR7+CD27+CD95- naive CD8+ T cells expressing CXCR3 (TNR3+). The receptor was isolated from a human donor in good health. Some clones in this sample may be carry-over from other donors' samples. The CDR3 protein is CASSLAQEVYEQYF.